Sequencing of this T cell receptor (beta chain) was carried out in a study of blood T cell repertoires in COVID-19. Overall study context: From the United States, Italy and Spain came samples of acute and convalescent COVID-19. PBMCs, B-cell-depleted T cells, or T cells were the source of the cDNA or gDNA that made up the material.

CDR1 and CDR2 from the germline V gene are SGHDN and FVKESK. The V gene end was trimmed by 3 bases and the J gene end by 10 bases; junction bases not matched to a gene: 10. This CDR3 region has 16 residues. Per the original data handling: Amplification from reference gene primers served as the basis for estimated nucleated cell counts. Produced via immunoSEQ multiplex PCR; TCRdb's table is partial and in-frame only. V and J calls and clone size follow that table, whereas D and trimming were derived from the DNA. The table includes about 76,000 clones, more than 75% detected once. The sequenced material came from peripheral blood. This TCR derives from a human donor in a cohort sampled during active COVID-19. The rearrangement joins TRBV14 to TRBJ2-1, with 12 bases lining up with TRBD2. As DNA, the CDR3 is TGTGCCAGCAGCCAGGTCCTAGCGGGAGGGCCGGGCGAGCAGTTCTTC. This translates into CASSQVLAGGPGEQFF. The whole variable domain, remainder taken from reference TRBV14 and TRBJ2-1, is EAGVTQFPSHSVIEKGQTVTLRCDPISGHDNLYWYRRVMGKEIKFLLHFVKESKQDESGMPNNRFLAERTGGTYSTLKVQPAELEDSGVYFCASSQVLAGGPGEQFFGPGTRLTVL.